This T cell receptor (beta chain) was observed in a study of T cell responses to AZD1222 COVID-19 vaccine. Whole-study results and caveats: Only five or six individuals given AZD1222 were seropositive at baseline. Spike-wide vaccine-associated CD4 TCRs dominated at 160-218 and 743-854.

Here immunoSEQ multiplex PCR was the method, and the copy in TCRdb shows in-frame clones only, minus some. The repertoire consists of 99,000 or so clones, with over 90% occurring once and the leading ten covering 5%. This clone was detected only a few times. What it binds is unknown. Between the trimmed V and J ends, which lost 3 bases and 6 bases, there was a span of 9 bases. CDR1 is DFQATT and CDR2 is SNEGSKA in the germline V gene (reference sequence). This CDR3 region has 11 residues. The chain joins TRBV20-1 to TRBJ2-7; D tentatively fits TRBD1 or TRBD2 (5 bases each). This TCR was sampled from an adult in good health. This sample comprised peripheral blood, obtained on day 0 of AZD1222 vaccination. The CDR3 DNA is TGCAGTGCTAGGGGGGTAGCCGAGCAGTACTTC. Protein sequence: CSARGVAEQYF.